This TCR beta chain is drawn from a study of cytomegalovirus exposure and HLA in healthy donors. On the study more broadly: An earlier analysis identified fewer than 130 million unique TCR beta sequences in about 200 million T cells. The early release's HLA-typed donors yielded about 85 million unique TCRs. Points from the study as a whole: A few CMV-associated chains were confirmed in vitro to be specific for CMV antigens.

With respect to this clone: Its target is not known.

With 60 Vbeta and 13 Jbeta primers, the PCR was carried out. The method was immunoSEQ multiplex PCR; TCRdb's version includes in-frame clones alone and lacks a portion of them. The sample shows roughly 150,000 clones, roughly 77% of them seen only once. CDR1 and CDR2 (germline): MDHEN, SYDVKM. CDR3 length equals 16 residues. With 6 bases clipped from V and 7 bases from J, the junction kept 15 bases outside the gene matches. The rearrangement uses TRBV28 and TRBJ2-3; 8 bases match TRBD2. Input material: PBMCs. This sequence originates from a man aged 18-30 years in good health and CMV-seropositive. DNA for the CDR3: TGTGCCAGCAGCCCCTCCGGGGCGGGAGGTACAAATACGCAGTATTTT. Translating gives CASSPSGAGGTNTQYF.